This T cell receptor beta chain was profiled in a study of shared clonotypes between healthy human individuals. Study-wide context: Three plates were used per donor for CD4 naive, three for CD4 memory, two for CD8 naive and one for CD8 memory. Overall study findings and caveats: Sharing across a few donors was seen in 4% to 5% of naive CD4 clonotypes. Shared clonotypes across all four donors exceeded non-shared ones in generation probability. Rarefaction showed sorted-subset sequencing was incomplete despite large depth.

Germline assignment: CDR1 SEHNR and CDR2 FQNEAQ (reference sequence). This CDR3 has 16 amino acids. Here immunoSEQ multiplex PCR was the method, and the copy in TCRdb shows in-frame clones only, minus some. This sample has roughly 660,000 clones, with roughly 91% found just once. Of note for this clone: Its antigen remains unidentified.

The rearrangement uses TRBV7-9 and TRBJ2-5, with TRBD2 matching 8 bases. TRBJ2-7 explains the end of the DNA better; the J call may be wrong. The receptor was isolated from a man between 18 and 29 years old in good health. Some clones in this sample may be carry-over from other donors' samples. Sample: memory CD8+ T cells from PBMCs. Subset here: CD45RO+ cells pooled with CCR7-negative TemRA cells. In nucleotides, the CDR3 is TGTGCCAGCAGCTCGCCGGTGCGGGAGGAGTCCTACGAGCAGTACTTC. It translates to CASSSPVREESYEQYF.